This TCR beta chain was documented in a study of T cell responses to AZD1222 COVID-19 vaccine. The CDR3 loop spans 13 amino acids. Germline V gives CDR1 MDHEN, CDR2 SYDVKM. The J segment lost 5 bases and the V segment lost 11 bases, leaving 8 bases of the junction unmatched. About this clone itself: Its antigen is unknown.

The study, taken as a whole, reports: In the spike-specific TCR repertoire, nearly half reportedly target unmutated variant regions. Clonal diversity was possibly underestimated, and white British individuals and females predominated among donors. Sampled repertoires all dated from after the peak T cell response.

Generated by immunoSEQ multiplex PCR, the TCRdb table keeps only in-frame clones and is missing some. The table lists around 78,000 clones, 85% to 90% of them singletons. This sequence joins TRBV28 and TRBJ2-2, with TRBD1 matching over 7 bases. Sequencing used peripheral blood, obtained 28 days after the second AZD1222 dose. The TCR originated in an adult who received the AZD1222 COVID-19 vaccine. This chain's CDR3 is CAGAGGRTGELFF. The DNA for the CDR3 is TGTGCCGGAGCAGGGGGAAGGACCGGGGAGCTGTTTTTT. Full variable domain (outside the CDR3, taken from reference TRBV28 and TRBJ2-2): DVKVTQSSRYLVKRTGEKVFLECVQDMDHENMFWYRQDPGLGLRLIYFSYDVKMKEKGDIPEGYSVSREKKERFSLILESASTNQTSMYLCAGAGGRTGELFFGEGSRLTVL.